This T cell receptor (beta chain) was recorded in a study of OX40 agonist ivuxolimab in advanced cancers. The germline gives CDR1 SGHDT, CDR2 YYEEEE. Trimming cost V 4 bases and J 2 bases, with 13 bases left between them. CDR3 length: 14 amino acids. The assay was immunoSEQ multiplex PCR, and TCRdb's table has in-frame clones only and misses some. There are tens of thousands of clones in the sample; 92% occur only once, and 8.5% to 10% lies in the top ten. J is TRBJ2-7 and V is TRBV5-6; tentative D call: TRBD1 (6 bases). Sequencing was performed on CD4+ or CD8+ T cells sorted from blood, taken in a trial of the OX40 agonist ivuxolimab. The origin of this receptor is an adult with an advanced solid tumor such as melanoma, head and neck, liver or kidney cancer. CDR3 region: CASSRVQGPYEQYF. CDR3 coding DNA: TGTGCCAGCAGCCGCGTCCAGGGGCCCTACGAGCAGTACTTC.